This is a list of T cell receptor beta chains from one sample in a study of T cell responses to AZD1222 COVID-19 vaccine. The table came from immunoSEQ multiplex PCR; TCRdb's copy has only in-frame clones and leaves some out. The sample consists of approximately 300,000 clones, 90% to 95% of them appearing once. The sequences come from peripheral blood, collected 28 days after the second AZD1222 dose. The receptors here all came from an adult who received the AZD1222 COVID-19 vaccine. Each CDR3 is given without its conserved first and last residue. The D gene is left open where the match is weak.

V gene	J gene	D gene	CDR3 protein
TRBV20-1	TRBJ2-1	.	SASDRGPIDEQF
TRBV9	TRBJ1-5	.	ASSPGGDSNQPQH
TRBV2	TRBJ2-5	TRBD2	ASSEGGSGRIQETQY
TRBV28	TRBJ2-3	.	ASSLFLRVGGDTQY
TRBV28	TRBJ1-2	TRBD1	ASSLAGDRGGYT
TRBV3-1/TRBV3-2	TRBJ2-7	.	ASSLSGYEQY
TRBV6-6	TRBJ1-4	TRBD1	ASSPSRGLRINEKLF
TRBV6-2/TRBV6-3	TRBJ1-6	.	ASSIPRDISRALH
TRBV30	TRBJ1-1	.	ASGQSLTFEAF
TRBV6-5	TRBJ2-7	TRBD1	ASSTGTGGEQY
TRBV9	TRBJ1-5	TRBD1	ASSVGPGPTGDQPQH
TRBV12-3/TRBV12-4	TRBJ1-6	.	ASSLESFSPLH
TRBV19	TRBJ1-2	.	ASSSPGRGYGYT
TRBV12-3/TRBV12-4	TRBJ1-2	.	ASSASGVEGYT
TRBV4-2	TRBJ1-1	.	ASSPREVPTEAF
TRBV6-2/TRBV6-3	TRBJ2-3	TRBD1	ASSQTNRGRDTQY
TRBV6-2/TRBV6-3	TRBJ2-5	.	ASSHGGAPY
TRBV28	TRBJ1-5	TRBD1	ASRTGQGVQPQH
TRBV10-3	TRBJ2-7	.	AIRAASYYEQY
TRBV18	TRBJ2-4	TRBD2	ASSPPSGGAKNIQY
TRBV2	TRBJ1-2	.	ASSGEGLGVGYT
TRBV14	TRBJ2-1	.	ASSQGYRVSSYNEQF
TRBV5-1	TRBJ2-5	TRBD2	ASSSGTTQETQY
TRBV5-6	TRBJ1-2	.	ASSLTGGRRGEGYT
TRBV28	TRBJ2-4	.	ASSLGGRLAKNIQY
TRBV18	TRBJ1-6	TRBD1	ASSPTNRGSPLH
TRBV28	TRBJ2-5	TRBD2	ASSKGLAGVGETQY
TRBV6-5	TRBJ1-2	TRBD1	ASSSGTGVSGYN
TRBV5-6	TRBJ1-5	TRBD1	ASSSRDRAYSNQPQH
TRBV11-2	TRBJ1-6	.	ASSLEAGDNSPLH
TRBV5-8	TRBJ2-3	.	ASSLVLTDTQY
TRBV5-6	TRBJ2-7	.	ASSFRPSEQY
TRBV5-1	TRBJ2-1	.	ASSRRGGYEQF
TRBV7-9	TRBJ1-1	.	ASSPGQAYTEAF
TRBV5-4	TRBJ2-2	TRBD1	ASSTPGQGATGELF
TRBV27	TRBJ2-7	TRBD2	ASSLSPTSPSGNYEQY
TRBV28	TRBJ2-1	TRBD1	ASSGGGQGMDEQF
TRBV10-1	TRBJ2-5	.	ASRRPLKLETQY
TRBV7-2	TRBJ2-7	.	ASSLILRTPTFHEQY
TRBV2	TRBJ2-7	.	ASSPQEEQY
TRBV5-8	TRBJ2-5	.	ASSRPETQY
TRBV2	TRBJ2-2	TRBD2	ASSAQRGGSGELF
TRBV7-3	TRBJ1-1	.	ASSKGGDTEAF
TRBV3-1/TRBV3-2	TRBJ2-1	TRBD2	ASSPLSGGANEQF
TRBV28	TRBJ1-5	.	ASSRMGYLEPQH
TRBV4-1	TRBJ1-5	.	ASSQGPSGMSNQPQH
TRBV5-1	TRBJ2-7	TRBD1	ASSYPDRGSEQY
TRBV10-3	TRBJ2-7	.	AISPGTPYEQY
TRBV4-3	TRBJ2-3	TRBD1	ASSQDPRGRDTQY
TRBV9	TRBJ2-3	.	ASRSGGVGTDTQY
TRBV18	TRBJ1-6	.	ASSQDTGNSPLH
TRBV9	TRBJ1-2	.	ASSVDTNYGYT
TRBV28	TRBJ1-5	.	ASSLRVYSNQPQH
TRBV7-3	TRBJ2-2	.	ASRSTANTGELF
TRBV6-2/TRBV6-3	TRBJ2-6	.	ASSQSSGANVLT
TRBV6-5	TRBJ2-2	.	ATLLLQDFKLF
TRBV19	TRBJ2-5	.	ASRKNGGGPQETQY